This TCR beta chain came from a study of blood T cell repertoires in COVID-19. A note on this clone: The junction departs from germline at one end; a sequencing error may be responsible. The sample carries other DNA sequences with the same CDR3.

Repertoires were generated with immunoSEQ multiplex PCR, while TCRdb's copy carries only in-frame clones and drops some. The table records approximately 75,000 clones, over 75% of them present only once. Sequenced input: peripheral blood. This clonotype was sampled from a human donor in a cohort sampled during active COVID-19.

In DNA form, the CDR3 reads TGCGCCAGCAGTTCCGGGACAGGGGACAATCAGCCCCAGCATTTT. This codes for CASSSGTGDNQPQHF. V and J are TRBV27 and TRBJ1-5; 10 bases fit TRBD1. This CDR3 contains 15 residues. Germline lookup yields CDR1 MNHEY and CDR2 SMNVEV (reference sequence).